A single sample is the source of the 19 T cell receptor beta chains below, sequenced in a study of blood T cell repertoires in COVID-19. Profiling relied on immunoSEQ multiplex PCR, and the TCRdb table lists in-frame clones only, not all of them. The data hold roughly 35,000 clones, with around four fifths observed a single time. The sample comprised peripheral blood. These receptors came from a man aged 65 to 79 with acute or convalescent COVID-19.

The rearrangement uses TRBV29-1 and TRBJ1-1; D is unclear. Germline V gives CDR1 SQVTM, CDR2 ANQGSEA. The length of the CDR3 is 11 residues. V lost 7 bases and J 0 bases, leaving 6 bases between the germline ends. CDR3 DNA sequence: TGCAGCGCGTCAGTGAACACTGAAGCTTTCTTT. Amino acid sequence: CSASVNTEAFF.

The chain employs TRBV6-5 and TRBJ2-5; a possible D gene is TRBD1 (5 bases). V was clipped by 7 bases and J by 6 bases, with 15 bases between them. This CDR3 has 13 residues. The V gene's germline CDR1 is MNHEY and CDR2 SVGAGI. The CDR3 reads CASISGVGQTQYF. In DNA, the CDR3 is TGTGCCAGCATATCCGGCGTGGGGCAGACCCAGTACTTC.

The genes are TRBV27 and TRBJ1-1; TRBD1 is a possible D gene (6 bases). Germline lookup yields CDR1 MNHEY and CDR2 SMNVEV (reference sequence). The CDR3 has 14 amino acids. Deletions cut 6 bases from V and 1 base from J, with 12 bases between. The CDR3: CASSPGQRNTEAFF. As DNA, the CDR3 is TGTGCCAGCAGCCCGGGACAACGGAACACTGAAGCTTTCTTT.

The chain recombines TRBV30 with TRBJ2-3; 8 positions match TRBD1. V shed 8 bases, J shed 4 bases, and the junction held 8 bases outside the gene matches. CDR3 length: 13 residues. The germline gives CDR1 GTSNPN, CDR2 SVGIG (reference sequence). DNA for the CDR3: TGTGCCAGTGGACAGGGAAGTTCAGATACGCAGTATTTT. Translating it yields CASGQGSSDTQYF. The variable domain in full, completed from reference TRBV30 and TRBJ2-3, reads SQTIHQWPATLVQPVGSPLSLECTVEGTSNPNLYWYRQAAGRGLQLLFYSVGIGQISSEVPQNLSASRPQDRQFILSSKKLLLSDSGFYLCASGQGSSDTQYFGPGTRLTVL.

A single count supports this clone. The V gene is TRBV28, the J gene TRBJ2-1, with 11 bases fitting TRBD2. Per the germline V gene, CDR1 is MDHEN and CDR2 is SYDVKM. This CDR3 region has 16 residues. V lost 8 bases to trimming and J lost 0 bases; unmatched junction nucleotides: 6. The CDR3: CASHRGTSGSYNEQFF. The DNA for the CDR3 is TGTGCCAGCCACAGGGGGACTAGCGGCTCCTACAATGAGCAGTTCTTC.

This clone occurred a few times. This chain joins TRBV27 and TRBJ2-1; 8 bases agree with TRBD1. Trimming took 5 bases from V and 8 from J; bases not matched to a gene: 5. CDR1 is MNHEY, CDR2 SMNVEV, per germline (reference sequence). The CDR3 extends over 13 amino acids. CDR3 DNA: TGTGCCAGCAGTAACAGGGGGTTCCATGAGCAGTTCTTC. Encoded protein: CASSNRGFHEQFF.

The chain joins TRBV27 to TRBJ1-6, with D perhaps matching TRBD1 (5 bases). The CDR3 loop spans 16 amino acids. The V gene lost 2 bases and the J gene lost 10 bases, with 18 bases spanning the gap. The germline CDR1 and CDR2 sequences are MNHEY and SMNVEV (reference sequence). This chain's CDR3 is CASSLVGGGRWSPLHF. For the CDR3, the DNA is TGTGCCAGCAGTTTAGTGGGCGGGGGTAGATGGTCACCCCTCCACTTT.

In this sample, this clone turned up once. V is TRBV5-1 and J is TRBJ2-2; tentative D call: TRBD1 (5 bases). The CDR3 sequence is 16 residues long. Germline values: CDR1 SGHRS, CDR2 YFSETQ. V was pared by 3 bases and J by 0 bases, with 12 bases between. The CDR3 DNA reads TGCGCCAGCAGCTCAACAGGAGATCCGAACACCGGGGAGCTGTTTTTT. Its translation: CASSSTGDPNTGELFF.

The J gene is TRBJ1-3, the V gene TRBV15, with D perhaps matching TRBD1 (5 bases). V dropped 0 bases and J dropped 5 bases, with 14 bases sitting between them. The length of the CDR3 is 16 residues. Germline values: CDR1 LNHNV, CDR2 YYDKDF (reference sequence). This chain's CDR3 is CATSRELGLERNTIYF. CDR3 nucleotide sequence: TGTGCCACCAGCAGAGAATTGGGGCTCGAAAGAAACACCATATATTTT.

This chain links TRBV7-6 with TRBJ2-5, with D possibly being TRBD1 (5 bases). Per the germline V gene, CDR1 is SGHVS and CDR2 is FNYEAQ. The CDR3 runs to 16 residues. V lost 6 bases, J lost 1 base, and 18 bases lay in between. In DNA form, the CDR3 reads TGTGCCAGCAGTCCTTACGAGACAGCTCTCCAAGAGACCCAGTACTTC. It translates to CASSPYETALQETQYF.

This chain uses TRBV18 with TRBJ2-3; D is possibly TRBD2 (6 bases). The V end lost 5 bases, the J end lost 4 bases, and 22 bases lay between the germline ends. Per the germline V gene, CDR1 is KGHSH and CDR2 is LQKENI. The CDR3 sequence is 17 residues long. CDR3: CASSALVVSGSSDTQYF. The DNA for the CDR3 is TGTGCCAGCTCAGCTCTTGTCGTAAGCGGGTCATCAGATACGCAGTATTTT.

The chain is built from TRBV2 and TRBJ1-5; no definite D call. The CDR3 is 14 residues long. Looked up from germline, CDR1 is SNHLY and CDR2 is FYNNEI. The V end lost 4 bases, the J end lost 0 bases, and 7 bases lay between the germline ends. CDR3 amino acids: CASSALYSNQPQHF. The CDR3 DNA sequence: TGTGCCAGCAGTGCCCTCTATAGCAATCAGCCCCAGCATTTT.

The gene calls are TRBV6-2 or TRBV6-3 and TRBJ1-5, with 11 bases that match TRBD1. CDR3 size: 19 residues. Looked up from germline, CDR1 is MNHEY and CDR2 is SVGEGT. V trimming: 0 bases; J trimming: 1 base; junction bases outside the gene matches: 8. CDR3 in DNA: TGTGCCAGCAGTTACTCAACACCGGGACAGGGGGGAAGCAATCAGCCCCAGCATTTT. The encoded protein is CASSYSTPGQGGSNQPQHF.

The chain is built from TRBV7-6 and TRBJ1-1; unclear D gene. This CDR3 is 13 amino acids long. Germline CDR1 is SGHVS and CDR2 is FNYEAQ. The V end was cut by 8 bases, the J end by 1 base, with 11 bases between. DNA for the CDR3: TGTGCCAGCGGATTAAACAGGAACACTGAAGCTTTCTTT. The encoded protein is CASGLNRNTEAFF.

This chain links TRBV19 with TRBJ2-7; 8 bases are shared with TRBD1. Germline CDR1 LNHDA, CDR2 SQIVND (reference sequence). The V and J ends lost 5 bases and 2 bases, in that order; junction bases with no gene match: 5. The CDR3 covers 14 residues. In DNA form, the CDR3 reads TGTGCCAGTAGTCCACGGACAGGGACCTACGAGCAGTACTTC. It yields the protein CASSPRTGTYEQYF.

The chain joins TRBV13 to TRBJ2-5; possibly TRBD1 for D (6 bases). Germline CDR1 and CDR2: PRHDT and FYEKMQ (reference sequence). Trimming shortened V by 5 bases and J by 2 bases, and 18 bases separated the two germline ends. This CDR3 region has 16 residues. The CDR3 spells CASSDSDRREQETQYF. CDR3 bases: TGTGCCAGCAGCGATTCCGACAGGAGAGAACAAGAGACCCAGTACTTC.

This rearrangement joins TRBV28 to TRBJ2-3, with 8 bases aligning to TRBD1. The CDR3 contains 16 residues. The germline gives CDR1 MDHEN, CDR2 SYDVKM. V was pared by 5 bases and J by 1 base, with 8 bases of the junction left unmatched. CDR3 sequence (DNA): TGTGCCAGCAGTCCGAGGACAGGGAGCGGCACAGATACGCAGTATTTT. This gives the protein CASSPRTGSGTDTQYF. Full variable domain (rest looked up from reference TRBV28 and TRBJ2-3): DVKVTQSSRYLVKRTGEKVFLECVQDMDHENMFWYRQDPGLGLRLIYFSYDVKMKEKGDIPEGYSVSREKKERFSLILESASTNQTSMYLCASSPRTGSGTDTQYFGPGTRLTVL.

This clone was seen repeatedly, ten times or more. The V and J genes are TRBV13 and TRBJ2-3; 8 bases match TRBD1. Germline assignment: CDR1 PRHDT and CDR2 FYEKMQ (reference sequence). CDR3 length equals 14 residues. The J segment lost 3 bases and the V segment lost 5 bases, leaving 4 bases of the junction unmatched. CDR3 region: CASSLRQGTDTQYF. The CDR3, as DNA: TGTGCCAGCAGCCTCAGACAGGGGACAGATACGCAGTATTTT.

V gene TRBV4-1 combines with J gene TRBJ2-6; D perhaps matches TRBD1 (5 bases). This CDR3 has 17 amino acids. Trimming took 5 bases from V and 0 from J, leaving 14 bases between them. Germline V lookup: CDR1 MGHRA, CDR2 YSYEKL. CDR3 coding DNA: TGCGCCAGCAGCGAAAGGGGCGGTGTCTCTGGGGCCAACGTCCTGACTTTC. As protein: CASSERGGVSGANVLTF.